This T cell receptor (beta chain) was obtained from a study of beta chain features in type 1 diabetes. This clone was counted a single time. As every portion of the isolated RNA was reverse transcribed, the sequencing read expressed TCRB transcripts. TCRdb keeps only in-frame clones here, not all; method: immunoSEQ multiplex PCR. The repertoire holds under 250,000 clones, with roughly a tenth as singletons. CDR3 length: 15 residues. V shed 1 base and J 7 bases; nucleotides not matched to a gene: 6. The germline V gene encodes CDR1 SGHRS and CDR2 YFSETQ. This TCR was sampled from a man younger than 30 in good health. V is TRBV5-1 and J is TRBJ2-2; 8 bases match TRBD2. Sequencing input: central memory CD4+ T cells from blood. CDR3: CASSLMGLELGELFF. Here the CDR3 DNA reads TGCGCCAGCAGCTTGATGGGACTAGAACTCGGGGAGCTGTTTTTT.